These T cell receptor beta chains were read from a single sample in a study of blood T cell repertoires in COVID-19. Assay used: immunoSEQ multiplex PCR; TCRdb lists only in-frame clones, some missing. There are about 300,000 clones in the sample; roughly 87% occur only once, and around 2.1% lies in the top ten. Input material: peripheral blood. These receptors were taken from a man younger than 35 with active or convalescent COVID-19. CDR3s include the opening cysteine and the closing phenylalanine or tryptophan. A D gene is named only where the DNA matches it firmly. Size tells how often a clone was seen (once, few, many) or the class of an expanded clone, and some rows leave it out.

j_call v_call d_call clone_size cdr3_nt cdr3_aa
TRBJ2-5 TRBV4-2 TRBD2 NA TGTGCCAGCAGCCAGGGTCTAGCGGGCCAAGAGACCCAGTACTTC CASSQGLAGQETQYF
TRBJ1-2 TRBV9 TRBD1 NA TGTGCCAGCAGCGTGACAGGGGGCGGCTACACCTTC CASSVTGGGYTF
TRBJ1-1 TRBV6-5 NA NA TGTGCCAGCAGTTACTCGACTGGGGCAGAAGCTTTCTTT CASSYSTGAEAFF
TRBJ1-2 TRBV20-1 NA NA TGCAGTGCGAACAGGGTGGGTGGCTACACCTTC CSANRVGGYTF
TRBJ1-5 TRBV28 NA NA TGTGCCAGCAGTTTAACGGGAGATCAGCCCCAGCATTTT CASSLTGDQPQHF
TRBJ2-7 TRBV5-1 NA NA TGCGCCAGCAGCTTGACGAGCTCCTACGAGCAGTACTTC CASSLTSSYEQYF
TRBJ2-7 TRBV7-9 NA NA TGTGCCAGCAGCTATTCCACGTCTATAGAGCAGTACTTC CASSYSTSIEQYF
TRBJ1-2 TRBV27 TRBD1 NA TGTGCCAGCAGTCGGGACAGGGGAAACTATGGCTACACCTTC CASSRDRGNYGYTF
TRBJ2-5 TRBV5-8 NA NA TGTGCCAGCAGCTTTTGGGGAGTCCAAGAGACCCAGTACTTC CASSFWGVQETQYF
TRBJ2-5 TRBV6-5 TRBD2 NA TGTGCCAGCAGGCGACTAGCGTCTCAAGAGACCCAGTACTTC CASRRLASQETQYF
TRBJ2-2 TRBV19 NA NA TGTGCCAGTAGTTCCAAAAGACTGACGAACACCGGGGAGCTGTTTTTT CASSSKRLTNTGELFF
TRBJ2-1 TRBV25-1 TRBD1 NA TGTGCCAGCAGTGATGAGACAGGGATCTACAATGAGCAGTTCTTC CASSDETGIYNEQFF
TRBJ2-1 TRBV27 TRBD1 NA TGTGCCAGCAGTCCACCCGGACAGGGGGCGGCTGAGCAGTTCTTC CASSPPGQGAAEQFF
TRBJ1-5 TRBV11-2 TRBD1 NA TGTGCCAGCAGCCAAGACAGGGGCGGGCAGCCCCAGCATTTT CASSQDRGGQPQHF
TRBJ1-1 TRBV5-1 NA NA TGCGCCAGCAGCTTGGGGCGGGGATCTAGGGACACTGAAGCTTTCTTT CASSLGRGSRDTEAFF
TRBJ2-2 TRBV6-4 TRBD2 few TGTGCCAGCAGTGATAGCGGGGGGCGCGACACCGGGGAGCTGTTTTTT CASSDSGGRDTGELFF
TRBJ1-1 TRBV7-9 NA NA TGTGCCAGCGGCAAAGAGGTGGGACTAACTGAAGCTTTCTTT CASGKEVGLTEAFF
TRBJ2-7 TRBV12-3/TRBV12-4 TRBD1 NA TGTGCCAGCAGCCACGGACAGGGGTACGAGCAGTACTTC CASSHGQGYEQYF
TRBJ1-1 TRBV19 NA NA TGTGCCAGTAGTCCCACCTGGGGGGGGCGGAACACTGAAGCTTTCTTT CASSPTWGGRNTEAFF
TRBJ2-7 TRBV20-1 NA few TGCAGTGCTAGTTTAGAATCCTACGAGCAGTACTTC CSASLESYEQYF
TRBJ2-1 TRBV5-4 TRBD2 NA TGTGCCAGCAGCTTGGCTGGCGGGGGGGCAGTAAGTGAGCAGTTCTTC CASSLAGGGAVSEQFF
TRBJ1-4 TRBV9 TRBD1 many TGTGCCAGCAGCCTAAACACCGGACAGGTGGAAAAACTGTTTTTT CASSLNTGQVEKLFF
TRBJ1-1 TRBV6-6 NA NA TGTGCCAGCAGGAAGATCGCGGTGAACACTGAAGCTTTCTTT CASRKIAVNTEAFF
TRBJ2-7 TRBV7-8 TRBD2 NA TGTGCCAGCAACGGGAGGCTAGCGGCACCTTACGAGCAGTACTTC CASNGRLAAPYEQYF
TRBJ2-1 TRBV4-1 TRBD2 NA TGCGCCAGCAGCCAAGTTAGCGGGGCCTACAATGAGCAGTTCTTC CASSQVSGAYNEQFF
TRBJ1-2 TRBV6-1 NA few TGTGCCAGCAGTGGATACCGGGACATGGGTGGGTATGGCTACACCTTC CASSGYRDMGGYGYTF
TRBJ2-3 TRBV7-2 TRBD2 NA TGTGCCAGCGTCAACGAGCTAGCGGCGACAGATACGCAGTATTTT CASVNELAATDTQYF
TRBJ2-7 TRBV13 NA once TGTGCCAGCAGCTTAGAAGCGAACGAGCAGTACTTC CASSLEANEQYF
TRBJ2-2 TRBV27 TRBD2 NA TGTGCCAGCAGTAACCCCGGACTAGTAAGCACCGGGGAGCTGTTTTTT CASSNPGLVSTGELFF
TRBJ2-1 TRBV6-5 TRBD1 NA TGTGCCAGCGGAGTCGGCGACAGGGCAAGTGTGCAGTTCTTC CASGVGDRASVQFF
TRBJ1-2 TRBV5-1 NA NA TGCGCCAGCAGCTTGTCGGCGGACTATGGCTACACCTTC CASSLSADYGYTF
TRBJ2-2 TRBV4-1 NA NA TGCGCCAGCAGCCATTTCGGGTCTAACACCGGGGAGCTGTTTTTT CASSHFGSNTGELFF
TRBJ2-1 TRBV14 NA few TGTGCCAGCAGCACCACCCCGGGACTCGTGTACAATGAGCAGTTCTTC CASSTTPGLVYNEQFF
TRBJ2-1 TRBV5-4 NA NA TGTGCCAGCAGCTTCGACAGTTACAATGAGCAGTTCTTC CASSFDSYNEQFF
TRBJ2-1 TRBV10-1 NA NA TGCGCCAGCAGTGATCCCGGGTCCGGCACAGGGTATAGGGAGCAGTTCTTC CASSDPGSGTGYREQFF
TRBJ1-1 TRBV5-1 NA NA TGCGCCAGCAGCTCGCAGGGTGAAGCTTTCTTT CASSSQGEAFF
TRBJ1-1 TRBV6-5 NA once TGTGCCAGCAGTTACTCGAGTGTCGGGGGTGAAGCTTTCTTT CASSYSSVGGEAFF
TRBJ2-7 TRBV19 TRBD1 NA TGTGCCAGTAGTGAGCCGGGACAGGGGGCGACCGAGCAGTACTTC CASSEPGQGATEQYF
TRBJ2-3 TRBV28 NA NA TGTGCCAGCAGTTTTTCTTCCCCGAGGATCCCAGATACGCAGTATTTT CASSFSSPRIPDTQYF
TRBJ2-1 TRBV7-9 TRBD1 few TGTGCCAGCAGCCGCACCTTCAGGGGGAACAACAATGAGCAGTTCTTC CASSRTFRGNNNEQFF
TRBJ2-7 TRBV7-2 TRBD2 NA TGTGCCAGCAGCATCAGGACTAGCGGGGGGGCCTACGAGCAGTACTTC CASSIRTSGGAYEQYF
TRBJ2-7 TRBV6-5 NA NA TGTGCCAGCAGCCTGGGGGGTCCCTACGAGCAGTACTTC CASSLGGPYEQYF
TRBJ1-5 TRBV27 NA NA TGTGCCAGCAGTCCAAATAGACCGGGGGTGCATCAGCCCCAGCATTTT CASSPNRPGVHQPQHF
TRBJ1-2 TRBV4-1 NA NA TGCGCCAGCAGCCAAGTACCGGGACTAGCTAACTATGGCTACACCTTC CASSQVPGLANYGYTF
TRBJ2-3 TRBV7-9 NA NA TGTGCCAGCAGCTTAGGAGGGACAAGCACAGATACGCAGTATTTT CASSLGGTSTDTQYF
TRBJ1-5 TRBV7-9 NA NA TGTGCCAGCAGCTTATCGGGGGGCCAGCCCCAGCATTTT CASSLSGGQPQHF
TRBJ1-5 TRBV19 NA NA TGTGCCAGCTCCGAGCAGGCTTCAGATCAGCCCCAGCATTTT CASSEQASDQPQHF
TRBJ1-5 TRBV24-1 NA NA TGTGCCACCAGTGACACCTTGAGCGATCAGCCCCAGCATTTT CATSDTLSDQPQHF
TRBJ1-5 TRBV6-2/TRBV6-3 NA NA TGTGCCAGCAGTTATAGCGGGGGTTTAAGCAATCAGCCCCAGCATTTT CASSYSGGLSNQPQHF
TRBJ1-1 TRBV19 NA few TGTGCCAGTGGACAGTTCACTGAAGCTTTCTTT CASGQFTEAFF
TRBJ1-1 TRBV4-3 NA NA TGCGCCAGCAGCCAAGATCTGCGGCAGGGACTGGGGGGTGAAGCTTTCTTT CASSQDLRQGLGGEAFF
TRBJ2-7 TRBV4-1 NA NA TGCGCCAGCAGCCAAGTCCTCGGAGCGTCTTCCTACGAGCAGTACTTC CASSQVLGASSYEQYF